A single sample gave rise to the 32 T cell receptor beta chains below, sequenced in a study of T-cell memory formation after mild COVID-19. TCRdb processed the 5' RACE reads anew with MiXCR; each CDR3 protein has one entry. Among hundreds of thousands of distinct CDR3 sequences, 15% to 20% were seen once, and the ten largest hold 20% to 25%. Specimen: PBMCs or a T cell subset sorted from them (not recorded which). The receptors come from a man aged 18 to 35 who had mild COVID-19 (a few samples of this study predate the infection). Cell type and time point are not known.

This clonotype was counted only a few times. The chain is built from TRBV20-1 and TRBJ1-4, with D unresolved. The CDR3 sequence is 16 residues long. Trimming removed 0 bases from V and 0 bases from J, with 11 bases in between. Germline lookup yields CDR1 DFQATT and CDR2 SNEGSKA (reference sequence). CDR3 DNA sequence: TGCAGTGCTAGAGATAGAGTGGCGGCAACTAATGAAAAACTGTTTTTT. Its protein product is CSARDRVAATNEKLFF.

The rearrangement joins TRBV18 to TRBJ1-6; D gene unclear. From germline, CDR1 is KGHSH and CDR2 LQKENI. The V gene lost 3 bases and the J gene lost 5 bases, with 17 bases spanning the gap. The CDR3 runs to 17 residues. The CDR3 DNA sequence: TGTGCCAGCTCACCGGTCGTTGGCGATTCAGATAATTCACCCCTCCACTTT. Amino acids: CASSPVVGDSDNSPLHF.

This clonotype has a handful of counts. This chain uses TRBV5-6 with TRBJ2-5; D gene unclear. CDR1 is SGHDT, CDR2 YYEEEE, per germline. The CDR3 is 15 residues long. Trimming removed 4 bases at V and 4 bases at J, with 17 bases between. The CDR3 DNA follows: TGTGCCAGCAGCGCCCTGTCACAATTAGCAGAGACCCAGTACTTC. It translates to CASSALSQLAETQYF.

This clonotype was counted a few times. V usage is TRBV5-1 and J usage is TRBJ2-1, with a possible D match to TRBD1 (7 bases). V dropped 0 bases and J dropped 5 bases, with 9 bases sitting between them. Germline V gene sequence: CDR1 SGHRS, CDR2 YFSETQ. This CDR3 region has 14 residues. The CDR3 DNA follows: TGCGCCAGCAGCTTGGCCAGGGGGGACAATGAGCAGTTCTTC. Its translation is CASSLARGDNEQFF. Complete variable domain (other parts from reference TRBV5-1 and TRBJ2-1): KAGVTQTPRYLIKTRGQQVTLSCSPISGHRSVSWYQQTPGQGLQFLFEYFSETQRNKGNFPGRFSGRQFSNSRSEMNVSTLELGDSALYLCASSLARGDNEQFFGPGTRLTVL.

The V and J genes are TRBV20-1 and TRBJ1-5; no clear D. This CDR3 comprises 14 residues. Looked up from germline, CDR1 is DFQATT and CDR2 is SNEGSKA (reference sequence). V was trimmed by 0 bases and J by 2 bases, leaving 8 bases between them. CDR3: CSARDRRGNQPQHF. The CDR3 DNA sequence: TGCAGTGCTAGAGATAGAAGGGGCAATCAGCCCCAGCATTTT.

This clonotype was found many times. J is TRBJ1-5 and V is TRBV28; D uncertain. V was pared by 4 bases and J by 7 bases, with 8 bases between. CDR1 and CDR2 (germline): MDHEN, SYDVKM. The CDR3 totals 12 residues. Here the CDR3 DNA reads TGTGCCAGCAGTTATTACCGGCAGCCCCAGCATTTT. It translates to CASSYYRQPQHF.

This clonotype appeared a few times. The chain employs TRBV5-5 and TRBJ1-6; no reliable D call. The CDR3 sequence is 15 residues long. Germline CDR1 and CDR2: SGHKS and YYEKEE (reference sequence). The V end was cut by 0 bases, the J end by 12 bases, with 16 bases between. CDR3 nucleotide sequence: TGTGCCAGCAGCTTGGAGGGCAGAGGAGGAGAACCCCTCCACTTT. Amino acids: CASSLEGRGGEPLHF.

This clonotype was seen more than once but under ten times. The V gene is TRBV9, the J gene TRBJ2-7; D is undetermined. Germline V lookup: CDR1 SGDLS, CDR2 YYNGEE. This CDR3 contains 13 residues. V lost 1 base, J lost 5 bases, and 10 bases lay in between. CDR3 nucleotides: TGTGCCAGCAGCGTAAACTTTCAGGACGAGCAGTACTTC. Translation gives CASSVNFQDEQYF.

This clonotype came up a few times. V and J are TRBV12-3 or TRBV12-4 and TRBJ1-1, with TRBD1 identical over 8 bases. This CDR3 contains 15 residues. The J segment lost 4 bases and the V segment lost 5 bases, leaving 9 bases of the junction unmatched. The CDR3 protein is CASSPRQGRGTEAFF. The CDR3 nucleotides read TGTGCCAGCAGTCCTAGACAGGGGAGAGGCACTGAAGCTTTCTTT.

There are a few counts of this clonotype. The rearrangement uses TRBV12-3 or TRBV12-4 and TRBJ2-1, with 11 bases that match TRBD1. The CDR3 is 17 amino acids. V was clipped by 6 bases and J by 8 bases; unmatched bases: 15. The CDR3 sequence is CASSPHARDRGADEQFF. The CDR3 region has the DNA TGTGCCAGCAGCCCTCACGCGCGGGACAGGGGGGCGGATGAGCAGTTCTTC.

The chain uses TRBV19 and TRBJ2-3, with no clear D. The CDR3 loop spans 15 amino acids. The V gene lost 3 bases and the J gene lost 0 bases, with 10 bases spanning the gap. Germline CDR1 is LNHDA and CDR2 is SQIVND (reference sequence). The CDR3 region is CASSIWPVSTDTQYF. CDR3 bases: TGTGCCAGTAGTATCTGGCCCGTTAGCACAGATACGCAGTATTTT.

The chain carries TRBV7-2 and TRBJ2-1; D possibly corresponds to TRBD2 (6 bases). The CDR3 sequence is 15 residues long. Germline lookup yields CDR1 SGHTA and CDR2 FQGNSA. Trimming shortened V by 5 bases and J by 12 bases, and 23 bases separated the two germline ends. CDR3 amino acids: CASSTTSSAPSGQFF. For the CDR3, the DNA is TGTGCCAGCAGCACGACTAGTTCCGCCCCATCTGGGCAGTTCTTC.

The chain recombines TRBV6-5 with TRBJ1-1, with 9 bases that match TRBD1. The CDR3 runs 13 residues. The trim removed 8 bases at V and 5 bases at J, leaving 6 bases unmatched. Germline values: CDR1 MNHEY, CDR2 SVGAGI. The CDR3 protein is CASFGQGRTEAFF. The DNA of the CDR3 is TGTGCCAGCTTTGGACAGGGGCGGACTGAAGCTTTCTTT.

This clonotype has a handful of counts. CDR3 nucleotide sequence: TGTGCCAGCACCACTACAGGGGGCGGATTTCAGCCCCAGCATTTT. Encoded protein: CASTTTGGGFQPQHF. The chain carries TRBV28 and TRBJ1-5, with TRBD1 identical over 9 bases. J lost 6 bases, V lost 7 bases, and 10 bases had no gene match. The CDR3 length is 15 residues. The germline V gene encodes CDR1 MDHEN and CDR2 SYDVKM.

This clonotype appeared a few times. The V and J genes are TRBV20-1 and TRBJ2-5; D might be TRBD2 (6 bases). The ends were cut back, 4 bases at V and 1 base at J, with 10 bases in the middle. Germline V gene sequence: CDR1 DFQATT, CDR2 SNEGSKA (reference sequence). The CDR3 has 13 residues. CDR3 in DNA: TGCAGTGCTACCGCGGGAACCCAAGAGACCCAGTACTTC. Translating gives CSATAGTQETQYF.

There are many counts of this clonotype. This rearrangement joins TRBV12-3 or TRBV12-4 to TRBJ2-2; 8 bases agree with TRBD1. CDR3 length: 15 residues. The V gene end was trimmed by 6 bases and the J gene end by 7 bases; junction bases not matched to a gene: 10. Written as DNA, the CDR3 is TGTGCCAGCAGCCAACAGGGGGACACCAGCGGGGAGCTGTTTTTT. Translated: CASSQQGDTSGELFF.

This clonotype appeared a few times. The chain recombines TRBV11-2 with TRBJ2-5, with D possibly TRBD2 on 5 matching bases. Germline V gives CDR1 SGHAT, CDR2 FQNNGV. V lost 5 bases and J lost 5, with 12 bases in between. The CDR3 covers 13 residues. The CDR3 DNA reads TGTGCCAGCAGCGTCAGCGGCGGGGAGACCCAGTACTTC. It specifies CASSVSGGETQYF.

The V and J genes are TRBV7-3 and TRBJ1-2; 7 bases map to TRBD1. J gave up 5 bases and V 5 bases, and 8 bases lay outside the gene matches. Germline CDR1 is SGHTA and CDR2 is FQGTGA. The CDR3 spans 14 residues. This CDR3 is CASSPTGRGYGYTF. In nucleotides, the CDR3 is TGTGCCAGCAGCCCGACAGGGAGGGGGTATGGCTACACCTTC.

The chain is built from TRBV29-1 and TRBJ1-1, with D possibly TRBD1 on 6 matching bases. Germline V lookup: CDR1 SQVTM, CDR2 ANQGSEA. This CDR3 spans 14 amino acids. V was cut by 6 bases and J by 0 bases, with 14 bases left in between. CDR3 DNA: TGCAGCGTCGTTGGGGACATGATGAACACTGAAGCTTTCTTT. It translates to CSVVGDMMNTEAFF. Filled out from reference TRBV29-1 and TRBJ1-1, the complete variable domain reads SAVISQKPSRDICQRGTSLTIQCQVDSQVTMMFWYRQQPGQSLTLIATANQGSEATYESGFVIDKFPISRPNLTFSTLTVSNMSPEDSSIYLCSVVGDMMNTEAFFGQGTRLTVV.

This chain uses TRBV29-1 with TRBJ2-1; 8 bases map to TRBD1. Germline trimming cut 7 bases from V and 6 bases from J; bases unmatched to any gene: 5. There are 12 residues in the CDR3. Germline CDR1 is SQVTM and CDR2 is ANQGSEA. CDR3 loop: CSEGQVINEQFF. Here the CDR3 DNA reads TGCAGCGAGGGACAGGTTATCAATGAGCAGTTCTTC.

In its sample, this clonotype was seen many times. The CDR3 reads CASSPLVSGRGYGYTF. CDR3 nucleotides: TGTGCCAGCAGCCCCTTGGTGAGCGGGCGCGGTTATGGCTACACCTTC. This chain joins TRBV11-2 and TRBJ1-2; D is unclear. This CDR3 region has 16 residues. Deletions cut 5 bases from V and 5 bases from J, with 21 bases between. Germline CDR1 reads SGHAT; CDR2 reads FQNNGV.

This clonotype was counted between two and nine times. The CDR3 sequence: CSVGLGQGAREQYF. For the CDR3, the DNA is TGCAGCGTTGGGCTCGGACAGGGGGCTCGCGAGCAGTACTTC. This chain joins TRBV29-1 and TRBJ2-7; TRBD1 agrees at 11 bases. CDR3 length equals 14 residues. Germline CDR1 is SQVTM and CDR2 is ANQGSEA. V lost 4 bases to trimming and J lost 6 bases; unmatched junction nucleotides: 8.

This clonotype was counted between two and nine times. The CDR3 coding sequence is TGTGCCAGCAGCCGGGGACAGGGGGCCTACAATGAGCAGTTCTTC. Protein sequence: CASSRGQGAYNEQFF. This chain connects TRBV7-2 to TRBJ2-1; 11 bases map to TRBD1. The CDR3 has 15 amino acids. The V and J ends lost 5 bases and 2 bases, in that order; junction bases with no gene match: 2. CDR1 SGHTA and CDR2 FQGNSA come from the germline V gene.

The gene calls are TRBV24-1 and TRBJ2-1, with D perhaps matching TRBD2 (6 bases). V was shortened by 1 base and J by 2 bases, with 11 bases between the two germline ends. CDR3 size: 16 residues. Germline CDR1 reads KGHDR; CDR2 reads SFDVKD. The CDR3 reads CATSDFKGRPYNEQFF. DNA of the CDR3: TGTGCCACCAGTGATTTCAAGGGGAGGCCCTACAATGAGCAGTTCTTC.

This clonotype was seen more than once but under ten times. The chain employs TRBV2 and TRBJ2-5; D gene ambiguous. Per the germline V gene, CDR1 is SNHLY and CDR2 is FYNNEI. Trimming stripped 2 bases from V and 2 bases from J, with 6 bases between. The CDR3 spans 13 residues. CDR3 amino acids: CASSESVQETQYF. The CDR3 DNA sequence: TGTGCCAGCAGTGAATCAGTTCAAGAGACCCAGTACTTC.

The chain uses TRBV25-1 and TRBJ1-3; D is possibly TRBD1 (5 bases). V gave up 1 base and J gave up 6 bases, with 10 bases separating them. The CDR3 totals 14 residues. Germline V gene lookup returns CDR1 MGHDK and CDR2 SYGVNS. For the CDR3, the DNA is TGTGCCAGCAGTGAATGGGGCTCTAAAAACACCATATATTTT. Amino acids: CASSEWGSKNTIYF.

The chain recombines TRBV2 with TRBJ1-1, with unresolved D. Trimming took 4 bases from V and 0 from J, leaving 6 bases between them. The germline gives CDR1 SNHLY, CDR2 FYNNEI. This CDR3 is 13 amino acids long. CDR3 protein: CASSVAVNTEAFF. CDR3 DNA: TGTGCCAGCAGTGTGGCTGTGAACACTGAAGCTTTCTTT.

The chain carries TRBV11-1 and TRBJ2-3; D may be TRBD2 (6 bases). This CDR3 comprises 16 residues. Germline CDR1 is SGHAT and CDR2 is FQDESV (reference sequence). Trimming took 5 bases from V and 1 from J, leaving 16 bases between them. The CDR3 region has the DNA TGTGCCAGCAGCCCGGGCGGTCGCGGGGGCACAGATACGCAGTATTTT. The encoded protein is CASSPGGRGGTDTQYF.

This clonotype was observed many times. The rearrangement uses TRBV7-2 and TRBJ2-5; TRBD1 might be the D (8 bases). Germline CDR1 SGHTA, CDR2 FQGNSA. The CDR3 sequence is 14 residues long. V lost 4 bases and J 4 bases, leaving 13 bases between the germline ends. The DNA for the CDR3 is TGTGCCAGCAGCTATACAGGGGGGGCAGAGACCCAGTACTTC. Residues: CASSYTGGAETQYF.

V gene TRBV6-5 combines with J gene TRBJ1-2; a possible D gene is TRBD1 (5 bases). The CDR3 runs 13 residues. Germline CDR1 is MNHEY and CDR2 is SVGAGI. Trimming shortened V by 5 bases and J by 7 bases, and 14 bases separated the two germline ends. The CDR3 DNA is TGTGCCAGCAGTCCTCAGGGTACCTCTGGCTACACCTTC. As protein: CASSPQGTSGYTF.

The rearrangement joins TRBV5-1 to TRBJ2-1, with D possibly being TRBD1 or TRBD2 (6 bases each). Trimming removed 4 bases at V and 6 bases at J, with 23 bases between. The CDR3 has 17 amino acids. Germline-derived CDR1 and CDR2 are SGHRS and YFSETQ. CDR3 loop: CASSDPARGYGSNEQFF. CDR3 nucleotide sequence: TGCGCCAGCAGCGACCCAGCGAGGGGGTACGGGAGCAATGAGCAGTTCTTC.

This clonotype was detected a few times. The CDR3: CASSPLVGSGYGYTF. DNA for the CDR3: TGTGCCAGCAGCCCCCTCGTAGGGTCAGGCTATGGCTACACCTTC. This chain links TRBV7-8 with TRBJ1-2; D unclear. There are 15 residues in the CDR3. With 5 bases removed from V and 4 bases from J, the gap between germline ends came to 17 bases. Germline lookup yields CDR1 SGHVS and CDR2 FQNEAQ.